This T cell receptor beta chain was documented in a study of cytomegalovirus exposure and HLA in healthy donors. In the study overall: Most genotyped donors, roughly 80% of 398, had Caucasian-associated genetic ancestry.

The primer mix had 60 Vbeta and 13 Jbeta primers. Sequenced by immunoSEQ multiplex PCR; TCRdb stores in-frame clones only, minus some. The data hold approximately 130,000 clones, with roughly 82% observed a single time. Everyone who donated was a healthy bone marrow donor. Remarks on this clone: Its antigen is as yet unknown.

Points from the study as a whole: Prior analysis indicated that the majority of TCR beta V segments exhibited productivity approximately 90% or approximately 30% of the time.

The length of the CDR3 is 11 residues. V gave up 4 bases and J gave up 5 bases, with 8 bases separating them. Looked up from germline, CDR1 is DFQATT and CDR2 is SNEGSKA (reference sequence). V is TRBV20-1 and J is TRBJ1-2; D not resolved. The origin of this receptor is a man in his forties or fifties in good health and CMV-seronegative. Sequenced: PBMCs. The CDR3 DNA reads TGCAGTGCTACGGGAGGGTATGGCTACACCTTC. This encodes CSATGGYGYTF.